The TCR beta chain described here comes from a study of cytomegalovirus exposure and HLA in healthy donors. Study-level findings and limits: Earlier analysis looked at TCR beta V segments, and most were productive about 87% or about 30% of the time.

The CDR3 covers 14 residues. Germline assignment: CDR1 SGHRS and CDR2 YFSETQ. Trimming at V came to 3 bases and at J to 5 bases, leaving 2 bases not matched to a gene. This clone occurred a few times. Its cognate antigen is unknown. Unrecorded immune exposure was likely among donors, who were nominally healthy when sampled. 60 Vbeta and 13 Jbeta primers were used in PCR. Profiled with immunoSEQ multiplex PCR; TCRdb holds only in-frame clones, not every one. This sample has 190,000 or so clones, with about 80% found just once. This receptor was obtained from a woman between 45 and 65 years old in good health and CMV-seropositive. Sequenced sample: PBMCs. The J gene is TRBJ1-5, the V gene TRBV5-1; 10 nucleotides agree with TRBD1. CDR3 coding DNA: TGCGCCAGCAGCTGGGGGACAGGGGATCAGCCCCAGCATTTT. Translating gives CASSWGTGDQPQHF.